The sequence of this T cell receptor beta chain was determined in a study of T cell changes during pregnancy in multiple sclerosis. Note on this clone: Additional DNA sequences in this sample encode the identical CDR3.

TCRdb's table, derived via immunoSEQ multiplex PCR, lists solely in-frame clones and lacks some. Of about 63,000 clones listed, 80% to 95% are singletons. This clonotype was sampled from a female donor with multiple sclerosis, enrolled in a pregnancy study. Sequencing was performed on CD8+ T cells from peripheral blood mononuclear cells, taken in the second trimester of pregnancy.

In nucleotides, the CDR3 is TGTGCCTGGAGTCCAGGGAACACTGAAGCTTTCTTT. This encodes CAWSPGNTEAFF. V usage is TRBV30 and J usage is TRBJ1-1; D is unresolved. V was trimmed by 2 bases and J by 1 base, leaving 5 bases between them. The length of the CDR3 is 12 residues. Germline-derived CDR1 and CDR2 are GTSNPN and SVGIG (reference sequence).